This T cell receptor (beta chain) stems from a study of blood T cell repertoires in COVID-19. About the research overall: Acute-phase and convalescent COVID-19 samples originated in the United States, Italy and Spain. T cells, B-cell-depleted T cells, or PBMCs provided the cDNA or gDNA that served as material.

Seattle researchers signed up patients amid active infection and tracked them longitudinally. The CDR3 has 15 amino acids. CDR1 is SGHVS, CDR2 FQNEAQ, per germline. V was cut by 3 bases and J by 4 bases, with 12 bases left in between. This clone was picked up a small number of times. Original methodology: Estimation of nucleated cell counts was performed using reference gene primer amplification. Only in-frame clones appear in the TCRdb table, and some are missing; sequencing was by immunoSEQ multiplex PCR. V, J and clone size are those of that table, while D and trimming were read from the DNA. The sample includes under 250,000 clones, roughly three quarters of them seen just once.

The sequence was collected from a woman in her 40s with COVID-19, enrolled during active disease. The chain joins TRBV7-8 to TRBJ1-4; D is undetermined. Sequenced: peripheral blood. The CDR3 spells CASSFIGSSNEKLFF. The CDR3 DNA reads TGTGCCAGCAGCTTCATTGGGAGTAGTAATGAAAAACTGTTTTTT.